This passage covers 27 T cell receptor beta chains from one sample sequenced in a study of CD8 T cells in ankylosing spondylitis. TCRdb reanalysed the 5' RACE reads using MiXCR and keeps one entry per CDR3 protein. The table shows around 300,000 distinct CDR3 sequences, with around 10% occurring only once. Sample: blood, either unsorted or a sorted T cell fraction (not recorded which). The receptors here all came from a female donor with ankylosing spondylitis or in good health (not recorded which).

This clonotype was observed many times. CDR3 nucleotide sequence: TGCAGTGCCGAAGACAGGAGATCCTCCAACACTGAAGCTTTCTTT. This gives the protein CSAEDRRSSNTEAFF. This chain uses TRBV20-1 with TRBJ1-1; a possible D gene is TRBD1 (6 bases). This CDR3 is built from 15 residues. Trimming took 6 bases from V and 2 from J, leaving 19 bases between them. Germline V gene lookup returns CDR1 DFQATT and CDR2 SNEGSKA (reference sequence).

This clonotype was seen a few times. This sequence joins TRBV15 and TRBJ2-1; 10 nucleotides align to TRBD2. In germline, CDR1 is LNHNV, CDR2 YYDKDF (reference sequence). The CDR3 spans 20 residues. V was clipped by 1 base and J by 5 bases; unmatched bases: 17. The CDR3 DNA sequence: TGTGCCACCAGCAGAGCCCCTATCATCGCTAGCGGGAGTTCTAACAATGAGCAGTTCTTC. This translates into CATSRAPIIASGSSNNEQFF.

This clonotype came up many times. The genes are TRBV9 and TRBJ2-5; TRBD1 is a possible D gene (6 bases). This CDR3 is 16 amino acids long. The germline V and J ends were trimmed by 4 bases and 2 bases, with 18 bases remaining between them. Germline V lookup: CDR1 SGDLS, CDR2 YYNGEE. CDR3 sequence reads: CASSFGGRAYQETQYF. CDR3 DNA: TGTGCCAGCAGCTTTGGGGGCAGGGCTTATCAAGAGACCCAGTACTTC.

This clonotype was picked up many times. The chain employs TRBV6-1 and TRBJ1-6; TRBD1 is a possible D gene (5 bases). This CDR3 has 16 amino acids. Germline V gene data show CDR1 as MNHNS and CDR2 as SASEGT. The ends were cut back, 5 bases at V and 8 bases at J, with 19 bases in the middle. DNA for the CDR3: TGTGCCAGCAGTCAAACAGGAGCTGGGTCGGATTCACCCCTCCACTTT. It translates to CASSQTGAGSDSPLHF.

This clonotype was observed at least ten times. The chain couples TRBV11-2 to TRBJ2-3; D gene uncertain. V lost 2 bases and J 1 base, leaving 13 bases between the germline ends. The CDR3 has 16 residues. CDR1 SGHAT and CDR2 FQNNGV come from the germline V gene. Written as DNA, the CDR3 is TGTGCCAGCAGCTTAAAATTCCGGGTAGGCACAGATACGCAGTATTTT. It specifies CASSLKFRVGTDTQYF.

This clonotype was detected only a few times. The chain carries TRBV20-1 and TRBJ2-4; TRBD1 aligns across 8 bases. V was clipped by 1 base and J by 0 bases; unmatched bases: 2. The CDR3 runs 15 residues. CDR1 and CDR2 from the germline V gene are DFQATT and SNEGSKA (reference sequence). CDR3 amino acids: CSARGQGSAKNIQYF. CDR3 DNA sequence: TGCAGTGCTAGAGGACAGGGGTCAGCCAAAAACATTCAGTACTTC.

This clonotype was detected many times. This chain connects TRBV27 to TRBJ2-2, with 11 nucleotides matching TRBD1. J lost 0 bases, V lost 4 bases, and 1 base had no gene match. The CDR3 loop spans 16 amino acids. Germline V gene lookup returns CDR1 MNHEY and CDR2 SMNVEV (reference sequence). CDR3 amino acids: CASSWTGGPNTGELFF. CDR3 bases: TGTGCCAGCAGTTGGACAGGGGGCCCGAACACCGGGGAGCTGTTTTTT.

As regards this clonotype: One base away lies a much larger clone, so this may be a sequencing read error. The chain uses TRBV7-2 and TRBJ2-5; 8 bases align to TRBD2. Trimming removed 8 bases from V and 1 base from J; junction bases left unmatched: 9. Germline CDR1 SGHTA, CDR2 FQGNSA. CDR3 length: 15 residues. For the CDR3, the DNA is TGTGCCAGCGGCTCACACGGGACTAGCCAAGAGACCCAGTACTTC. Translated: CASGSHGTSQETQYF.

This clonotype was counted at least ten times. An end of the junction does not agree with germline; a read error may underlie this. The chain recombines TRBV29-1 with TRBJ1-2; D perhaps matches TRBD1 (6 bases). Germline assignment: CDR1 SQVTM and CDR2 ANQGSEA. The length of the CDR3 is 14 residues. The CDR3 loop reads CSVEGTRTNYGYTF. DNA for the CDR3: TGCAGCGTGGAAGGGACAAGAACCAACTATGGCTACACCTTC.

The chain uses TRBV7-9 and TRBJ2-1; D is uncertain. Per germline, CDR1 SEHNR and CDR2 FQNEAQ (reference sequence). The length of the CDR3 is 12 residues. The ends were cut back, 5 bases at V and 8 bases at J, with 10 bases in the middle. CDR3 residues: CASSPRIDEQFF. The DNA for the CDR3 is TGTGCCAGCAGCCCCCGGATAGATGAGCAGTTCTTC.

This clonotype was found many times. This rearrangement joins TRBV20-1 to TRBJ2-2; TRBD1 might be the D (6 bases). Germline CDR1 DFQATT, CDR2 SNEGSKA (reference sequence). The CDR3 is made up of 12 amino acids. The V gene lost 8 bases and the J gene lost 4 bases, with 11 bases spanning the gap. The CDR3, as DNA: TGCAGTACGGGACATATCACCGGGGAGCTGTTTTTT. Translated, it gives CSTGHITGELFF.

In DNA, the CDR3 is TGCGCCAGCAGCTTGGCCGGTTCGGGGAGCTCCTACAATGAGCAGTTCTTC. It specifies CASSLAGSGSSYNEQFF. The chain is built from TRBV5-1 and TRBJ2-1, with D maybe TRBD2 (5 bases). The germline V gene has CDR1 SGHRS and CDR2 YFSETQ. Trimming shortened V by 0 bases and J by 0 bases, and 13 bases separated the two germline ends. CDR3 length: 17 amino acids.

The V and J genes are TRBV5-1 and TRBJ1-1, with TRBD1 matching over 7 bases. In germline, CDR1 is SGHRS, CDR2 YFSETQ. The V gene end was trimmed by 4 bases and the J gene end by 6 bases; junction bases not matched to a gene: 12. The CDR3 extends over 15 amino acids. The CDR3 coding sequence is TGCGCCAGCAGCACCCAAGGGGCAGGGGGTCCTGAAGCTTTCTTT. As protein: CASSTQGAGGPEAFF.

This clonotype was detected ten times or more. This sequence joins TRBV6-1 and TRBJ1-2, with TRBD1 identical over 9 bases. CDR1 MNHNS and CDR2 SASEGT come from the germline V gene. The CDR3 totals 15 residues. J was trimmed by 7 bases and V by 5 bases; bases with no gene match: 11. CDR3 loop: CASSPPGQGRFGYTF. CDR3 bases: TGTGCCAGCAGTCCTCCGGGACAGGGACGATTTGGCTACACCTTC.

This clonotype occurred a few times. The chain joins TRBV5-6 to TRBJ2-7; maybe TRBD2 (5 bases). Germline assignment: CDR1 SGHDT and CDR2 YYEEEE. The CDR3 sequence is 16 residues long. The ends were cut back, 1 base at V and 0 bases at J, with 14 bases in the middle. The CDR3 nucleotides read TGTGCCAGCAGCTTGTTTAATGAGGGCGGCTCCTACGAGCAGTACTTC. Protein sequence: CASSLFNEGGSYEQYF.

This clonotype has at least ten counts. The gene calls are TRBV20-1 and TRBJ2-7, with 11 bases aligning to TRBD2. The CDR3 consists of 14 residues. The germline CDR1 and CDR2 sequences are DFQATT and SNEGSKA (reference sequence). The junction had 7 bases not matched to a gene; V was cut back by 2 bases and J by 7 bases. For the CDR3, the DNA is TGCAGTGCTAGACTAGCGGGAGGCCCTGGGGAGCAGTACTTC. Residues: CSARLAGGPGEQYF.

This clonotype was counted at least ten times. The chain recombines TRBV10-3 with TRBJ2-6; D not resolved. The CDR3 covers 13 residues. V was trimmed by 2 bases and J by 12 bases, leaving 11 bases between them. From germline, CDR1 is ENHRY and CDR2 SYGVKD. CDR3 sequence reads: CAISEPKTPVLTF. The DNA for the CDR3 is TGTGCCATCAGTGAGCCTAAAACTCCCGTCCTGACTTTC.

V is TRBV20-1 and J is TRBJ2-2; D is uncertain. The CDR3 loop spans 12 amino acids. V lost 8 bases to trimming and J lost 3 bases, with 10 bases between them. CDR1 and CDR2 (germline): DFQATT, SNEGSKA (reference sequence). The DNA for the CDR3 is TGCAGTTGTAGGAGTTACACCGGGGAGCTGTTTTTT. Residues: CSCRSYTGELFF.

CDR3 region: CSASASSGPGSSPLHF. In DNA, the CDR3 is TGCAGTGCTAGCGCAAGTTCCGGACCTGGGAGCTCACCCCTCCACTTT. V and J are TRBV20-1 and TRBJ1-6; D is undetermined. The CDR3 loop spans 16 amino acids. CDR1 is DFQATT, CDR2 SNEGSKA, per germline (reference sequence). V gave up 3 bases and J gave up 10 bases, with 22 bases separating them.

There are a few counts of this clonotype. V is TRBV6-2 or TRBV6-3 and J is TRBJ1-1, with TRBD1 matching over 7 bases. From germline, CDR1 is MNHEY and CDR2 SVGEGT. The CDR3 consists of 16 residues. V was pared by 2 bases and J by 2 bases, with 8 bases of the junction left unmatched. The CDR3 DNA is TGTGCCAGCAGTTACCCAGGGGGGATACCTAACACTGAAGCTTTCTTT. Protein sequence: CASSYPGGIPNTEAFF.

In its sample, this clonotype was seen many times. The chain is built from TRBV3-1 and TRBJ1-1; D unresolved. Trimming removed 3 bases from V and 6 bases from J, with 11 bases in between. The germline V gene has CDR1 LGHDT and CDR2 YNNKEL (reference sequence). The CDR3 totals 13 residues. Here the CDR3 reads CASSQLRVAEAFF. CDR3 in DNA: TGTGCCAGCAGCCAGCTCCGGGTCGCTGAAGCTTTCTTT.

This clonotype was found many times. The chain employs TRBV15 and TRBJ1-5; no clear D. Germline CDR1 is LNHNV and CDR2 is YYDKDF (reference sequence). This CDR3 spans 12 amino acids. Trimming removed 1 base from V and 8 bases from J, with 6 bases in between. CDR3 sequence reads: CATSRVSEPQHF. DNA for the CDR3: TGTGCCACCAGCAGAGTATCGGAGCCCCAGCATTTT. The complete variable domain, with remaining parts taken from reference TRBV15 and TRBJ1-5, reads DAMVIQNPRYQVTQFGKPVTLSCSQTLNHNVMYWYQQKSSQAPKLLFHYYDKDFNNEADTPDNFQSRRPNTSFCFLDIRSPGLGDTAMYLCATSRVSEPQHFGDGTRLSIL.

This clonotype was seen a few times. The J gene is TRBJ2-7, the V gene TRBV20-1; possibly TRBD1 for D (5 bases). V shed 6 bases and J shed 0 bases, with 15 bases lying between them. This CDR3 has 14 amino acids. CDR1 is DFQATT, CDR2 SNEGSKA, per germline (reference sequence). CDR3: CSAQGWQSSYEQYF. The CDR3 nucleotides are TGCAGTGCCCAGGGATGGCAGAGCTCCTACGAGCAGTACTTC.

The V gene is TRBV12-3 or TRBV12-4, the J gene TRBJ2-5; maybe TRBD2 (5 bases). V lost 5 bases and J 5 bases, leaving 12 bases between the germline ends. CDR3 size: 13 residues. The CDR3 sequence is CASSPRRGETQYF. For the CDR3, the DNA is TGTGCCAGCAGTCCCCGCCGGGGTGAGACCCAGTACTTC.

This clonotype has just a few counts. The chain recombines TRBV6-1 with TRBJ1-5; D unclear. This CDR3 spans 14 amino acids. Between the trimmed V and J ends, which lost 3 bases and 3 bases, there was a span of 9 bases. Germline V gene lookup returns CDR1 MNHNS and CDR2 SASEGT. CDR3 residues: CASSDPNINQPQHF. The CDR3 region has the DNA TGTGCCAGCAGTGACCCTAACATCAATCAGCCCCAGCATTTT.

This clonotype was detected ten times or more. One junction end does not reproduce the germline sequence, and a read error may be involved. V is TRBV7-7 and J is TRBJ1-3; no reliable D call. This CDR3 comprises 14 residues. Germline V lookup: CDR1 SSHAT, CDR2 FNYEAQ (reference sequence). The CDR3 protein is CASSLSPSGNTIYF. The CDR3 coding sequence is TGTGCTAGCAGCTTATCGCCGTCTGGAAACACCATATATTTT.

This clonotype was counted many times. The chain couples TRBV20-1 to TRBJ1-1, with D perhaps matching TRBD1 (5 bases). Germline V CDR1 and CDR2: DFQATT, SNEGSKA (reference sequence). V lost 5 bases and J 5 bases, leaving 18 bases between the germline ends. The CDR3 length is 14 residues. CDR3 sequence (DNA): TGCAGTGCTCTACTCGGGGCCCTGGGAACTGAAGCTTTCTTT. This encodes CSALLGALGTEAFF.